This paragraph covers one T cell receptor (beta chain) sequence. What it binds is not known. There are 16 residues in the CDR3. Looked up from germline, CDR1 is SGHTA and CDR2 is FQGTGA. The sample comes from a study of T cells in Graves' hyperthyroidism and ophthalmopathy. Whole-study findings and limits: Onset of ophthalmopathy came a median about 6.5 months after the model predicted it.

Hyperthyroidism, newly diagnosed and lasting under 2 months, affected patients aged 18 to 65. Any patient presenting with uncontrolled infection, other autoimmune disease, pregnancy or lactation was left out. TCR beta CDR3 region amplification was performed from RNA transcripts. First-round RT-PCR targeting the TCR CDR3 was performed with the HTBI primer set. One entry per CDR3 protein results from TCRdb running MiXCR on the multiplex PCR reads. Of a few hundred thousand distinct CDR3 sequences in the sample, 46% were seen once. This chain uses TRBV7-3 with TRBJ2-7; tentatively, D is TRBD2 (6 bases). The J call may be faulty, since TRBJ2-1 better matches the DNA end. Sequencing was done on a sample of peripheral blood or thyroid tissue (not recorded which). The sequence was collected from a woman aged 18-29 years with Graves' hyperthyroidism. CDR3 DNA: TGTGCCAGCAGCTTACGAGGCGGAGGGGTTCTGAATGAGCAGTTCTTC. Protein sequence: CASSLRGGGVLNEQFF.